This TCR beta chain was recorded in a study of cytomegalovirus exposure and HLA in healthy donors. CDR3 size: 14 residues. Per the germline V gene, CDR1 is SGHTA and CDR2 is FQGTGA. Trimming pared 0 bases from V and 7 bases from J, leaving 10 bases between. Primers: 60 Vbeta forward and 13 Jbeta reverse. TCRdb's table, derived via immunoSEQ multiplex PCR, lists solely in-frame clones and lacks some. Here the sample spans about 160,000 clones, around 83% being singletons. The material sequenced was PBMCs. V and J are TRBV7-3 and TRBJ2-1; D call uncertain. The clonotype was recovered from a man aged 18 to 29 in good health and CMV-seropositive. The CDR3 nucleotides are TGTGCCAGCAGCTTAACCGGGTCTGGGAATGAGCAGTTCTTC. Translated: CASSLTGSGNEQFF. The whole variable domain, filled in from reference TRBV7-3 and TRBJ2-1, reads GAGVSQTPSNKVTEKGKYVELRCDPISGHTALYWYRQSLGQGPEFLIYFQGTGAADDSGLPNDRFFAVRPEGSVSTLKIQRTERGDSAVYLCASSLTGSGNEQFFGPGTRLTVL.